Following are 26 T cell receptor beta chains from one sample sequenced in a study of cytomegalovirus exposure and HLA in healthy donors. This PCR relied on a set of 60 Vbeta primers and 13 Jbeta primers. Profiled with immunoSEQ multiplex PCR; TCRdb holds only in-frame clones, not every one. Among some 200,000 clones listed, about 90% were seen once. Sequenced sample: PBMCs. All receptors come from a girl in the first two years of life in good health and CMV-seronegative.

This clone has only one observation. CDR3 loop: CASSQEGTSSYNEQFF. The CDR3, as DNA: TGTGCCAGCAGCCAAGAAGGGACTAGCTCCTACAATGAGCAGTTCTTC. The V gene is TRBV4-2, the J gene TRBJ2-1; 8 bases line up with TRBD2. Germline lookup yields CDR1 LGHNA and CDR2 YNFKEQ. Trimming cost V 0 bases and J 0 bases; bases outside gene matches: 1. The CDR3 is 16 residues long.

J is TRBJ2-3 and V is TRBV11-3; the D gene is possibly TRBD1 (5 bases). V dropped 1 base and J dropped 5 bases, with 25 bases sitting between them. The CDR3 runs to 19 residues. Germline V gives CDR1 SGHNT, CDR2 YENEEA. DNA of the CDR3: TGTGCCAGCAGCTTAGGGCACGCCAGGGTCGTTTGGAACAGAGATACGCAGTATTTT. Encoded protein: CASSLGHARVVWNRDTQYF.

The V call is TRBV18, the J call TRBJ2-7; D perhaps matches TRBD2 (6 bases). V lost 2 bases, J lost 6 bases, and 17 bases lay in between. The CDR3 runs to 15 residues. From germline, CDR1 is KGHSH and CDR2 LQKENI. The CDR3 protein is CASSPAGTLTGEQYF. For the CDR3, the DNA is TGTGCCAGCTCACCAGCCGGGACTCTGACGGGCGAGCAGTACTTC.

The chain carries TRBV27 and TRBJ2-5, with TRBD1 matching over 8 bases. The CDR3 is 14 amino acids. The germline CDR1 and CDR2 sequences are MNHEY and SMNVEV (reference sequence). With V trimmed by 10 bases and J by 4 bases, 11 bases remained unmatched. CDR3 in amino acids: CATADRAVGETQYF. CDR3 nucleotides: TGTGCCACTGCGGACAGGGCGGTTGGAGAGACCCAGTACTTC.

A few counts support this clone. The chain is built from TRBV6-6 and TRBJ2-7, with D possibly matching TRBD1 (6 bases). Germline lookup yields CDR1 MNHNY and CDR2 SVGAGI (reference sequence). This CDR3 comprises 14 residues. Trimming took 7 bases from V and 1 from J, leaving 14 bases between them. The CDR3 nucleotides are TGTGCCAGCAAGCCGGGACACACTTCCTACGAGCAGTACTTC. The encoded protein is CASKPGHTSYEQYF.

This chain joins TRBV29-1 and TRBJ2-1; 9 bases agree with TRBD1. The length of the CDR3 is 16 residues. The V gene's germline CDR1 is SQVTM and CDR2 ANQGSEA. The trim removed 4 bases at V and 4 bases at J, leaving 11 bases unmatched. CDR3 in amino acids: CSVAANRDRVYNEQFF. The CDR3 nucleotides are TGCAGCGTTGCCGCTAACCGGGACAGGGTATACAATGAGCAGTTCTTC.

This clone was detected once. This sequence joins TRBV5-1 and TRBJ2-5, with D perhaps matching TRBD2 (6 bases). Trimming left V 1 base short and J 4 bases short, with 11 bases between. The germline CDR1 and CDR2 sequences are SGHRS and YFSETQ. CDR3 length: 14 amino acids. The CDR3 nucleotides are TGCGCCAGCAGCTTGACGGGGGTAGGAGAGACCCAGTACTTC. Translated: CASSLTGVGETQYF.

The rearrangement links TRBV10-2 to TRBJ2-5, with D possibly TRBD2 on 6 matching bases. Trimming left V 6 bases short and J 5 bases short, with 19 bases between. Germline CDR1 reads WSHSY; CDR2 reads SAAADI. The CDR3 is 15 amino acids. The DNA for the CDR3 is TGCGCCAGCAGACCAATGGAGGGGCCGGGGGAGACCCAGTACTTC. Amino acids: CASRPMEGPGETQYF.

The chain recombines TRBV5-5 with TRBJ2-7; D gene ambiguous. This CDR3 is 14 amino acids long. CDR1 is SGHKS and CDR2 is YYEKEE in the germline V gene (reference sequence). Trimming pared 4 bases from V and 3 bases from J, leaving 14 bases between. This CDR3 reads CASSNYLTNYEQYF. The CDR3 nucleotides read TGTGCCAGCAGCAATTATTTAACAAACTACGAGCAGTACTTC.

Points on this clone: Different DNA sequences within this sample yield the same CDR3. The V and J genes are TRBV5-6 and TRBJ2-7, with a possible D match to TRBD2 (5 bases). Germline V gene lookup returns CDR1 SGHDT and CDR2 YYEEEE. The CDR3 loop spans 14 amino acids. Trimming pared 2 bases from V and 0 bases from J, leaving 9 bases between. The CDR3 spells CASSFTGTSYEQYF. The CDR3 nucleotides read TGTGCCAGCAGCTTTACGGGAACCTCCTACGAGCAGTACTTC.

The CDR3 DNA reads as TGTGCCAGCAGTTTAGTGGGGAGACTGCTCACAGATACGCAGTATTTT. Translating gives CASSLVGRLLTDTQYF. V gene TRBV27 combines with J gene TRBJ2-3; D might be TRBD2 (5 bases). Germline CDR1 MNHEY, CDR2 SMNVEV (reference sequence). CDR3 size: 16 residues. V was cut by 2 bases and J by 2 bases, with 14 bases left in between.

The CDR3 here is CASSLSYRTGELFF. For the CDR3, the DNA is TGTGCCAGCAGCTTGTCCTACCGCACCGGGGAGCTGTTTTTT. The chain joins TRBV5-4 to TRBJ2-2; no clear D gene. Trimming stripped 1 base from V and 4 bases from J, with 8 bases between. Germline CDR1 SGHNT, CDR2 YYREEE (reference sequence). The CDR3 totals 14 residues.

The chain is built from TRBV5-4 and TRBJ1-4, with a possible D match to TRBD1 (5 bases). The CDR3 totals 15 residues. Germline loops: CDR1 SGHNT, CDR2 YYREEE (reference sequence). The V and J ends lost 2 bases and 0 bases respectively, with 8 bases between them. As DNA, the CDR3 is TGTGCCAGCAGCTTAGGGGCGGCAACTAATGAAAAACTGTTTTTT. Encoded protein: CASSLGAATNEKLFF.

The rearrangement joins TRBV27 to TRBJ2-7, with no clear D. The germline CDR1 and CDR2 sequences are MNHEY and SMNVEV (reference sequence). This CDR3 is built from 15 residues. Trimming removed 5 bases from V and 4 bases from J, with 18 bases in between. The CDR3 DNA is TGTGCCAGCAGTCCGAGTCCCTATCTCCTGTACGAGCAGTACTTC. Protein sequence: CASSPSPYLLYEQYF.

This chain links TRBV19 with TRBJ2-1, with D possibly being TRBD2 (7 bases). Trimming removed 1 base from V and 6 bases from J, with 13 bases in between. CDR3 size: 15 residues. Germline V lookup: CDR1 LNHDA, CDR2 SQIVND (reference sequence). The CDR3 loop is CASSIARGGGNEQFF. The CDR3 DNA is TGTGCCAGTAGTATAGCCAGGGGAGGGGGCAATGAGCAGTTCTTC.

The rearrangement uses TRBV10-2 and TRBJ1-3, with D perhaps TRBD1 (5 bases). Germline V gene data show CDR1 as WSHSY and CDR2 as SAAADI. The CDR3 totals 16 residues. V shed 2 bases and J shed 0 bases, with 11 bases lying between them. The CDR3 region has the DNA TGCGCCAGCAGTGAGGGATTCGGGGGCTCTGGAAACACCATATATTTT. Encoded protein: CASSEGFGGSGNTIYF.

The rearrangement links TRBV6-5 to TRBJ1-2; 11 bases fit TRBD1. Trimming took 6 bases from V and 0 from J; bases not matched to a gene: 0. This CDR3 is 14 amino acids long. Germline CDR1 is MNHEY and CDR2 is SVGAGI. Here the CDR3 DNA reads TGTGCCAGCAGGGACAGGGGGCCTAACTATGGCTACACCTTC. Its protein is CASRDRGPNYGYTF.

This clone showed up just a few times. V is TRBV30 and J is TRBJ2-7; 7 bases map to TRBD1. V was pared by 1 base and J by 6 bases, with 0 bases of the junction left unmatched. This CDR3 has 11 residues. The germline V gene has CDR1 GTSNPN and CDR2 SVGIG (reference sequence). This CDR3 reads CAWSGTGEQYF. The CDR3 DNA reads TGTGCCTGGAGTGGGACAGGCGAGCAGTACTTC. Drawing the rest from reference TRBV30 and TRBJ2-7, the complete variable domain is SQTIHQWPATLVQPVGSPLSLECTVEGTSNPNLYWYRQAAGRGLQLLFYSVGIGQISSEVPQNLSASRPQDRQFILSSKKLLLSDSGFYLCAWSGTGEQYFGPGTRLTVT.

This chain connects TRBV27 to TRBJ2-5, with TRBD1 as a possible D gene (7 bases). CDR1 MNHEY and CDR2 SMNVEV come from the germline V gene (reference sequence). V was pared by 6 bases and J by 0 bases, with 14 bases between. The length of the CDR3 is 15 residues. DNA of the CDR3: TGTGCCAGCAGGTGGAGGGGGCGCCACCAAGAGACCCAGTACTTC. Translation gives CASRWRGRHQETQYF.

Remarks on this clone: Its ends do not fully match the called genes, so a read error is possible. The V gene is TRBV7-9, the J gene TRBJ2-7, with 8 bases matching TRBD2. CDR3 length: 16 residues. Germline V CDR1 and CDR2: SEHNR, FQNEAQ (reference sequence). The DNA for the CDR3 is TGTTCCAGCAGCTTATTGGGACTAGGAGACCCCTACGAGCAGTACTTC. Protein sequence: CSSSLLGLGDPYEQYF.

This rearrangement joins TRBV5-4 to TRBJ1-6, with 9 bases lining up with TRBD1. CDR1 is SGHNT, CDR2 YYREEE, per germline (reference sequence). After removal of 5 bases from V and 5 bases from J, the junction contained 8 bases not matched to a gene. The CDR3 extends over 16 amino acids. CDR3 protein: CASRPLRTGDNSPLHF. CDR3 in DNA: TGTGCCAGCAGACCTTTGAGGACAGGGGATAATTCACCCCTCCACTTT.

Concerning this clone itself: Mismatch with germline at one junction end may stem from a read error. V is TRBV7-7 and J is TRBJ2-7; 7 positions agree with TRBD1. Germline V gene lookup returns CDR1 SSHAT and CDR2 FNYEAQ (reference sequence). The CDR3 sequence is 13 residues long. This chain's CDR3 is CASSLARDSEQYF. The CDR3 DNA sequence: TGTGCTAGCAGCTTAGCAAGGGACAGCGAGCAGTACTTC.

This chain links TRBV4-1 with TRBJ1-5; D is undetermined. The CDR3 spans 18 residues. Germline V CDR1 and CDR2: MGHRA, YSYEKL. Between the trimmed V and J ends, which lost 0 bases and 3 bases, there was a span of 18 bases. CDR3 DNA sequence: TGCGCCAGCAGCCAAGATGGAGGGCACAACTACATCAATCAGCCCCAGCATTTT. Translating gives CASSQDGGHNYINQPQHF.

The genes are TRBV4-1 and TRBJ1-5; 9 bases agree with TRBD1. The CDR3 contains 15 residues. Germline CDR1 reads MGHRA; CDR2 reads YSYEKL. J was trimmed by 0 bases and V by 4 bases; bases with no gene match: 1. The CDR3 DNA reads TGCGCCAGCAGCCCGACAGGGGGTAGCAATCAGCCCCAGCATTTT. It yields the protein CASSPTGGSNQPQHF.

This clone is a singleton in its sample. The chain links TRBV4-1 to TRBJ2-1, with 11 positions matching TRBD2. V lost 3 bases, J lost 5 bases, and 6 bases stayed unmatched. The CDR3 has 16 residues. Germline-derived CDR1 and CDR2 are MGHRA and YSYEKL. CDR3 region: CASSQERLAGNNEQFF. CDR3 DNA: TGCGCCAGCAGCCAGGAAAGACTAGCGGGGAACAATGAGCAGTTCTTC.

The rearrangement uses TRBV30 and TRBJ2-3, with D unresolved. The CDR3 covers 13 residues. Germline CDR1 and CDR2: GTSNPN and SVGIG (reference sequence). Trimming pared 4 bases from V and 3 bases from J, leaving 11 bases between. CDR3 in amino acids: CAWNLGVTDTQYF. The CDR3 nucleotides are TGTGCCTGGAATCTAGGCGTAACAGATACGCAGTATTTT. Drawing the rest from reference TRBV30 and TRBJ2-3, the complete variable domain is SQTIHQWPATLVQPVGSPLSLECTVEGTSNPNLYWYRQAAGRGLQLLFYSVGIGQISSEVPQNLSASRPQDRQFILSSKKLLLSDSGFYLCAWNLGVTDTQYFGPGTRLTVL.